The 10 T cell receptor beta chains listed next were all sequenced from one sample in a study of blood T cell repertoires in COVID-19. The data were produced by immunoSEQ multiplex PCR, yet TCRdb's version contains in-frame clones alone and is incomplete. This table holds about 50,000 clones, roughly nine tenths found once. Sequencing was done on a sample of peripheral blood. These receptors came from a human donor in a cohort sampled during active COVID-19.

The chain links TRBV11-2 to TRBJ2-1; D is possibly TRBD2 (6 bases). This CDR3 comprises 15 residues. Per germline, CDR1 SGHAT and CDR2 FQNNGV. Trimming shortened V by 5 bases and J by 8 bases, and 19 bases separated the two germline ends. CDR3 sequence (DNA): TGTGCCAGCAGCCGTAATCGGGGCGGGGTGGATGAGCAGTTCTTC. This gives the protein CASSRNRGGVDEQFF.

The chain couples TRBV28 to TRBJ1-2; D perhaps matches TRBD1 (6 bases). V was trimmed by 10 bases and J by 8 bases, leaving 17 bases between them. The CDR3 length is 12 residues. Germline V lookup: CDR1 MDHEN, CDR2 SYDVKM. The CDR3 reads CAILTGIKGYTF. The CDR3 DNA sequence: TGTGCCATACTTACAGGGATAAAGGGCTACACCTTC.

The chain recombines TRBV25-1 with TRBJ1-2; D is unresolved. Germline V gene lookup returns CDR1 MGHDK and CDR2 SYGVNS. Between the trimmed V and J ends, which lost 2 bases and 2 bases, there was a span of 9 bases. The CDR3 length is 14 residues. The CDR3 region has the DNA TGTGCCAGCAGTGAAATGGGGAGGAACTATGGCTACACCTTC. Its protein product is CASSEMGRNYGYTF.

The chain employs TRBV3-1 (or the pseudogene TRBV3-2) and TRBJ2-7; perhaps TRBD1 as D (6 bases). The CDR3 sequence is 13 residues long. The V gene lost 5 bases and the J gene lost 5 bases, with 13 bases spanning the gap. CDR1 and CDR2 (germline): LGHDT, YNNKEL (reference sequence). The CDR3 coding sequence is TGTGCCAGCAGCGGACGTAACAGGGACGAGCAGTACTTC. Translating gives CASSGRNRDEQYF.

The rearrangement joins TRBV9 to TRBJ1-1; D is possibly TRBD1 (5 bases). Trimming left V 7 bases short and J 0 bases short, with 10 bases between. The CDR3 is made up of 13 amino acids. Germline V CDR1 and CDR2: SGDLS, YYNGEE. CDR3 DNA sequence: TGTGCCAGCTCTACAGGACTGAACACTGAAGCTTTCTTT. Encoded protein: CASSTGLNTEAFF.

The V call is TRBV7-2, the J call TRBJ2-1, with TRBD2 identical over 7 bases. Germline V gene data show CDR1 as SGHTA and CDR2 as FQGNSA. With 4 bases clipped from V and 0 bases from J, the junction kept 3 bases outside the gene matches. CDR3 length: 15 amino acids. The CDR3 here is CASSSSSGSYNEQFF. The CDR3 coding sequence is TGTGCCAGCAGCTCCTCTAGCGGCTCCTACAATGAGCAGTTCTTC. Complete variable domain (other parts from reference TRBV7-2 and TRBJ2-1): GAGVSQSPSNKVTEKGKDVELRCDPISGHTALYWYRQSLGQGLEFLIYFQGNSAPDKSGLPSDRFSAERTGGSVSTLTIQRTQQEDSAVYLCASSSSSGSYNEQFFGPGTRLTVL.

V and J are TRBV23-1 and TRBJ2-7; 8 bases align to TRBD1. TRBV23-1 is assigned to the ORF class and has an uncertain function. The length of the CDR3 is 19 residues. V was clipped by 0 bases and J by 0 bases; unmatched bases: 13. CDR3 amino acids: CASSQSRPSGGRSSYEQYV. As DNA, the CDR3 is TGCGCCAGCAGTCAATCACGGCCCTCAGGGGGCCGAAGCTCCTACGAGCAGTACGTC.

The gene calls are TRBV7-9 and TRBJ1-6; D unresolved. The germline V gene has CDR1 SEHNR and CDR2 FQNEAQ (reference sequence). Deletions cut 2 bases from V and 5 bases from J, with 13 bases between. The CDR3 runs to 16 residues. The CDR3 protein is CASSLWVPRDNSPLHF. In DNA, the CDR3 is TGTGCCAGCAGCTTATGGGTGCCCCGGGATAATTCACCCCTCCACTTT. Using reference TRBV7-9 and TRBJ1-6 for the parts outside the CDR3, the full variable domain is DTGVSQNPRHKITKRGQNVTFRCDPISEHNRLYWYRQTLGQGPEFLTYFQNEAQLEKSRLLSDRFSAERPKGSFSTLEIQRTEQGDSAMYLCASSLWVPRDNSPLHFGNGTRLTVT.

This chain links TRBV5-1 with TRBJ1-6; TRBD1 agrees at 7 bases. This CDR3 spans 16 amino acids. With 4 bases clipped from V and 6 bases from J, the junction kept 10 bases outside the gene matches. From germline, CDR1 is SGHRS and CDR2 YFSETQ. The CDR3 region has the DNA TGCGCCAGCAGCCCTCGACCCGGGACAGCTAATTCACCCCTCCACTTT. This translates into CASSPRPGTANSPLHF.

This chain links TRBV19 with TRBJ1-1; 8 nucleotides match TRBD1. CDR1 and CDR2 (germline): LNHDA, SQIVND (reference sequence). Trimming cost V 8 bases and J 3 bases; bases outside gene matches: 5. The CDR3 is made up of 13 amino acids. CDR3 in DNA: TGTGCCAGTCAGGACAGGGAAGACACTGAAGCTTTCTTT. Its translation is CASQDREDTEAFF.